The present entry profiles one TCR beta chain with its context. This clonotype was found many times. Its target antigen remains unknown. Per-base quality was not reported, and no clone a single base away is much larger than it. A case-control design nested within a healthcare worker cohort in London, UK, was used, with weekly nasopharyngeal swab PCR tests and blood sampling performed. Healthcare workers were recruited during the week of the UK lockdown, between 23 and 31 March 2020, and followed weekly for up to about 15 weeks. This entry comes from a study of early T cells in non-severe SARS-CoV-2 infection (dated by TCRdb to the early 2020s). Regarding the complete study: Because TCR sequencing relied on bulk RNA taken from unsorted whole blood, pairing of alpha and beta chains was not possible.

The library was prepared using 5' RACE. The data were produced on a NextSeq 500. The TCR library protocol attached unique molecular identifiers to individual cDNA molecules to correct for sequencing error and PCR bias. Both TCR alpha and beta chains were sequenced, and tight co-correlation was observed between alpha and beta sequence abundances in each sample. For the original study's pipeline: Decombinator V4 was used to perform V gene, J gene and CDR3 annotation of TCR sequences. Expanded TCRs were defined as changing significantly between any two time points under a Poisson model with p below 0.0001. Abundances of TCRs were expressed as counts per million after normalisation to the total number of TCRs sequenced in each sample. MAIT TCRs were defined by TRAV1-2 paired with TRAJ12, TRAJ20 or TRAJ33, and iNKT TCRs by TRAV10 paired with TRAJ18. VDJdb, accessed on 1 November 2021, was searched for TCRs annotated for CMV, EBV and SARS-CoV-2, and TCRs annotated for more than one antigen were excluded. Starting from the raw public reads, TCRdb applied fastp trimming at Q25, assembled clones with MiXCR and retained in-frame beta chains. CDR3 protein duplicates are merged, each entry listing the most common genes and DNA. The V and J calls here are based on TCRdb, not the publication. Here the sample has roughly 46,000 distinct CDR3 sequences; approximately 5.9% occur a single time. Clones ranked in the top ten supply roughly 5.2% of the sample.

Summary of the overall study and its limitations: VDJdb matching was skewed toward anti-spike CD8 responses and likely underestimated virus-specific expansions, missing private and CD4 specificities.

Inclusive of the bounding cysteine and phenylalanine, the CDR3 is 17 residues long. Left in the record is the CDR3 DNA by itself, 51 bases read in frame from the first base. Per the germline V gene (reference sequence), SGHKS is the CDR1 and YYEKEE is the CDR2. For this chain, trimming is 5 bases at the V end and 1 base at the J end, and the number of junction bases without a gene match is 13. The TCR originated in an adult who was a healthcare worker with PCR-confirmed SARS-CoV-2 infection or an uninfected control (not recorded which). Rearrangement joined TRBV5-5 to TRBJ2-3; 7 central bases correspond to TRBD1. Sequenced here: whole blood, sampled at baseline. The CDR3 in this case is CASRPTGIHFGTDTQYF. The sequenced DNA is TGTGCCAGCAGACCGACAGGGATCCATTTTGGCACAGATACGCAGTATTTT.